This entry describes one TCR beta chain. Its specificity is not known. The data stem from a study of CD8 T cells in Susac syndrome. Study overall: The sequenced Susac syndrome patients comprised 5 or 6 with active disease and about 8 in remission.

Random hexamers served to reverse transcribe about 0.5 to 1 ug RNA. immunoSEQ multiplex PCR amplified TCR beta CDR3 across 54 Vbeta, 13 Jbeta. TCRdb ran MiXCR on the immunoSEQ multiplex PCR reads and lists one entry per CDR3 protein. Of roughly 200,000 distinct CDR3 sequences listed, roughly 94% are singletons. With 0 bases clipped from V and 6 bases from J, the junction kept 7 bases outside the gene matches. The germline gives CDR1 SGHTA, CDR2 FQGNSA. This CDR3 is 16 amino acids long. The study, taken as a whole, reports: The authors found no clonal expansion in Susac syndrome CD4+ T cell repertoires.

CD8+ and CD4+ T cells were negatively isolated; TEMRA cells were FACS-enriched. The source of this sequence is a human donor with Susac syndrome. The rearrangement uses TRBV7-2 and TRBJ2-2; 7 bases map to TRBD2. The specimen sequenced was CD4+ T cells from PBMCs. The CDR3 nucleotides are TGTGCCAGCAGCTTAGCTGGAAGGCGGGAGTCCGGGGAGCTGTTTTTT. Translated, it gives CASSLAGRRESGELFF.